The rows below give T cell receptor beta chains drawn from one sample of a study of shared clonotypes between healthy human individuals. Assay: immunoSEQ multiplex PCR; the TCRdb copy retains only in-frame clones and omits some. The sample carries 2 million to 2.5 million clones, roughly 93% recorded once. Specimen: naive CD4+ T cells from PBMCs. The receptors stem from a man aged 18 to 29 in good health. Some clones in this sample may be carry-over from other donors' samples. CDR3s include the opening cysteine and the closing phenylalanine or tryptophan. D genes are given only for firm matches. Part of the rows lack a size; the others show once, few, many or a class for expanded clones.

j_call d_call v_call cdr3_length clone_size cdr3_nt cdr3_aa
TRBJ2-6 . TRBV29-1 14 . TGCAGCGTTGAGAAAGGGTCTGGGGCCAACGTCCTGACTTTC CSVEKGSGANVLTF
TRBJ1-4 . TRBV7-9 15 . TGTGCCAGCAGCCCCTGGACACGGCGTGATGAAAAACTGTTTTTT CASSPWTRRDEKLFF
TRBJ2-3 . TRBV7-2 17 . TGTGCCAGCAGCTTAGGCCTTTCCCCCCTCGATCCAGATACGCAGTATTTT CASSLGLSPLDPDTQYF
TRBJ2-3 TRBD2 TRBV18 16 . TGTGCCAGCTCACGCGGACTAGCGGGAGTGGGAGATACGCAGTATTTT CASSRGLAGVGDTQYF
TRBJ1-2 TRBD1 TRBV6-5 12 . TGTGCCAGCAGTCCAACAGGGGATGGCTACACCTTC CASSPTGDGYTF
TRBJ2-5 . TRBV19 12 . TGTGCCAGCTCGGCGGACTCGGAGACCCAGTACTTC CASSADSETQYF
TRBJ2-7 . TRBV5-1 17 . TGCGCCAGCAGCCGACGAGTTGCAGGGGCCGCCCCCTACGAGCAGTACTTC CASSRRVAGAAPYEQYF
TRBJ1-5 . TRBV6-1 13 few TGTGCCAGCAGTGAACAGGCAAAACAGCCCCAGCATTTT CASSEQAKQPQHF
TRBJ1-5 . TRBV27 15 . TGTGCCAGCAGTTTCCTGCAGGACGGCAATCAGCCCCAGCATTTT CASSFLQDGNQPQHF
TRBJ1-4 . TRBV5-1 14 . TGCGCCAGCAGCTTGGCCGCAACTAATGAAAAACTGTTTTTT CASSLAATNEKLFF
TRBJ1-1 TRBD1 TRBV12-5 13 . TGTGCTAGTGGTTCCGGGACAGGGGGCAGGGCTTTCTTT CASGSGTGGRAFF
TRBJ1-1 TRBD1 TRBV18 15 . TGTGCCAGCTCACGACAGGGGGACCTGAACACTGAAGCTTTCTTT CASSRQGDLNTEAFF
TRBJ2-3 . TRBV6-1 15 . TGTGCCAGCAGTGAGCGGCCCCTCGGCACAGATACGCAGTATTTT CASSERPLGTDTQYF
TRBJ1-3 . TRBV4-3 17 . TGCGCCAGCAGCCAAGAAACCGGGAGTTTCTCTGGAAACACCATATATTTT CASSQETGSFSGNTIYF
TRBJ2-1 . TRBV7-9 16 . TGTGCCAGCAGCTCCCAATCGGGAGTGGTCTACAATGAGCAGTTCTTC CASSSQSGVVYNEQFF
TRBJ2-7 . TRBV6-6 13 . TGTGCCAGCAATTGGAGGAGCTCCTACGAGCAGTACTTC CASNWRSSYEQYF
TRBJ1-2 . TRBV4-2 16 . TGTGCCAGCAGCCAAGTAAGGGGCGGGACTTCCTATGGCTACACCTTC CASSQVRGGTSYGYTF
TRBJ2-3 . TRBV11-3 16 . TGTGCCAGCAGCTTAGCTCATTCGGCTAGCACAGATACGCAGTATTTT CASSLAHSASTDTQYF
TRBJ2-7 TRBD2 TRBV7-2 15 . TGTGCCAGCAGCTTAGTGTCTAGCGGGAACTACGAGCAGTACTTC CASSLVSSGNYEQYF
TRBJ2-2 . TRBV19 14 . TGTGCCAGTAGTATCTCCGGGAACACCGGGGAGCTGTTTTTT CASSISGNTGELFF
TRBJ2-7 . TRBV4-1 14 . TGCGCCAGCAGCCAGAATACCATGAGCTACGAGCAGTACTTC CASSQNTMSYEQYF
TRBJ1-3 TRBD1 TRBV5-1 15 . TGCGCCAGCAGCCCGGGGGACAGCTCTGGAAACACCATATATTTT CASSPGDSSGNTIYF
TRBJ1-2 . TRBV18 17 . TGTGCCAGCTCACCCGGGGGGGCGATCAAGGCTAACTATGGCTACACCTTC CASSPGGAIKANYGYTF
TRBJ2-7 TRBD2 TRBV6-5 14 . TGTGCCAGCAGTTACGGCGGGAGGGCCTCCGAGCAGTACTTC CASSYGGRASEQYF
TRBJ2-1 . TRBV9 15 . TGTGCCAGCAGCGTTAGGGATGCTCCTTACAATGAGCAGTTCTTC CASSVRDAPYNEQFF
TRBJ2-3 TRBD2 TRBV7-3 19 . TGTGCCAGCAGCTTAATGGCTAGCGGGAGTGGCCCGGTGACAGATACGCAGTATTTT CASSLMASGSGPVTDTQYF
TRBJ2-7 TRBD2 TRBV10-3 15 . TGTGCCATCAGTGAAGGGCTAGCGGGGCCCTACGAGCAGTACTTC CAISEGLAGPYEQYF
TRBJ2-1 . TRBV5-1 15 once TGCGCCAGCAGCTTAGGGCGACCCCGGGGCAATGAGCAGTTCTTC CASSLGRPRGNEQFF
TRBJ1-2 . TRBV13 15 . TGTGCCAGCAGCTTTTTTAGATCTAATCTTTATGGCTACACCTTC CASSFFRSNLYGYTF
TRBJ2-3 TRBD2 TRBV9 13 . TGTGCCAGCAGTTCGGGACTAGGAAATACGCAGTATTTT CASSSGLGNTQYF
TRBJ1-3 . TRBV25-1 18 . TGTGCCAGCAGTGATCCTAAACTATATATTTTCTCTGGAAACACCATATATTTT CASSDPKLYIFSGNTIYF
TRBJ2-2 TRBD1 TRBV9 16 . TGTGCCAGCAGTTTCCGGGACAGGGGGTTCACCGGGGAGCTGTTTTTT CASSFRDRGFTGELFF
TRBJ2-7 TRBD2 TRBV28 15 . TGTGCCAGCAGTTCCCGTGGGACTAGCGGGAGTGTGCAGTACTTC CASSSRGTSGSVQYF
TRBJ1-5 . TRBV19 13 few TGTGCCAGTAGTATAAGGGTCGATCAGCCCCAGCATTTT CASSIRVDQPQHF
TRBJ1-3 TRBD1 TRBV9 15 . TGTGCCAGCAGCGTAGACAGGGGCTCTGGAAACACCATATATTTT CASSVDRGSGNTIYF
TRBJ2-2 . TRBV7-9 15 . TGTGCCAGCACCCCTAGGGTGGGGGACACCGGGGAGCTGTTTTTT CASTPRVGDTGELFF
TRBJ2-5 TRBD2 TRBV5-1 15 . TGCGCCAGCAGCCCGACTAGCGGGAGGGAGGAGACCCAGTACTTC CASSPTSGREETQYF
TRBJ1-2 . TRBV2 13 . TGTGCCAGCAGTGAGGGCCGACAGCATGGCTACACCTTC CASSEGRQHGYTF
TRBJ1-5 . TRBV10-3 15 . TGTGCCACCGGGGAAGGACTTTATAGCAATCAGCCCCAGCATTTT CATGEGLYSNQPQHF
TRBJ2-3 . TRBV6-5 11 . TGTGCCAGCAGATACACAGATACGCAGTATTTT CASRYTDTQYF